A single sample gave rise to the 7 T cell receptor beta chains below, sequenced in a study of radiation and T cells in renal cell carcinoma (dated by TCRdb to about 2020). Library preparation was by the immunoSEQ multiplex PCR assay. This is the immuneACCESS table as TCRdb keeps it, with only in-frame sequences that have V and J called. A part of the clones is gone; compared with another copy, unresolved V genes explain less than half, and the rest is unexplained. The table for this sample lists about 86,000 clones; around four fifths of them were counted only once. Just under 9.5% of the sample is in the top ten clones. What the time point label conveys for this sample: blood 4 weeks post-SBRT, at nephrectomy. In the paper's terms, the treatment or condition label means: 15 Gy SBRT to primary tumor, nephrectomy 4 weeks later. Sample: blood, taken from a patient whose treatment included radiotherapy and nephrectomy. The receptor set was obtained from a man aged 45-60 years with renal cell carcinoma.

The V gene is TRBV6-5, the J gene TRBJ1-3, with D perhaps matching TRBD1 (6 bases). This CDR3 is built from 15 residues. Germline CDR1 MNHEY, CDR2 SVGAGI. The germline V and J ends were trimmed by 7 bases and 0 bases, with 13 bases remaining between them. CDR3 nucleotides: TGTGCCAGCAAGTTGGGGGCCTACTCTGGAAACACCATATATTTT. This codes for CASKLGAYSGNTIYF.

The genes are TRBV11-1 and TRBJ1-6, with 7 bases aligning to TRBD1. The CDR3 consists of 15 residues. Germline CDR1 is SGHAT and CDR2 is FQDESV (reference sequence). V gave up 5 bases and J gave up 14 bases; unmatched junction bases: 15. The CDR3 DNA reads as TGTGCCAGCAGCGCGTCACCTGGACAGGACGGATCCCTCCACTTT. This encodes CASSASPGQDGSLHF.

The chain couples TRBV27 to TRBJ1-5; D may be TRBD1 (6 bases). V gave up 6 bases and J gave up 0 bases, with 12 bases separating them. CDR1 and CDR2 (germline): MNHEY, SMNVEV (reference sequence). CDR3 length: 15 amino acids. The CDR3: CASRIQGRSNQPQHF. In DNA, the CDR3 is TGTGCCAGCAGGATACAGGGTCGTAGCAATCAGCCCCAGCATTTT.

The rearrangement joins TRBV15 to TRBJ2-7; D is unresolved. Germline loops: CDR1 LNHNV, CDR2 YYDKDF (reference sequence). The V and J ends lost 0 bases and 0 bases respectively, with 12 bases between them. This CDR3 is built from 16 residues. The CDR3 reads CATSRDHTASSYEQYF. Written as DNA, the CDR3 is TGTGCCACCAGCAGAGATCATACGGCGAGCTCCTACGAGCAGTACTTC.

The V call is TRBV6-4, the J call TRBJ1-2; 7 bases are shared with TRBD1. Germline assignment: CDR1 MRHNA and CDR2 SNTAGT. The CDR3 is 18 amino acids. J lost 0 bases, V lost 5 bases, and 15 bases had no gene match. The CDR3 sequence is CASSLTGEFALSNYGYTF. DNA for the CDR3: TGTGCCAGCAGTCTAACAGGGGAGTTTGCTCTATCTAACTATGGCTACACCTTC.

The chain couples TRBV25-1 to TRBJ2-1, with 8 positions matching TRBD1. Germline CDR1 MGHDK, CDR2 SYGVNS. The CDR3 totals 12 residues. The V and J ends lost 4 bases and 8 bases, in that order; junction bases with no gene match: 1. The CDR3 here is CASSGTGYEQFF. The DNA for the CDR3 is TGTGCCAGCAGTGGGACAGGGTATGAGCAGTTCTTC.

This sequence joins TRBV30 and TRBJ2-5, with D unresolved. The V end lost 1 base, the J end lost 0 bases, and 21 bases lay between the germline ends. The CDR3 has 18 residues. Germline CDR1 is GTSNPN and CDR2 is SVGIG (reference sequence). The CDR3 bases are TGTGCCTGGAGTGCTAGTTTTAGTCGGTCGCCGTACCAAGAGACCCAGTACTTC. This sequence encodes CAWSASFSRSPYQETQYF.